A selection of T cell receptor beta chains follows, all from one sample in a study of cytomegalovirus exposure and HLA in healthy donors. TCRdb keeps only in-frame clones here, not all; method: immunoSEQ multiplex PCR. The sample has 160,000 or so clones; around 82% are singletons. Material: PBMCs. Receptor source: a young man in good health and CMV-seropositive. Each CDR3 is given with its conserved first and last residue. The order of the fields is D gene, V gene, clone size, J gene, CDR3 DNA, CDR3 protein. D genes are given only for firm matches. Part of the rows lack a size; the others show once, few, many or a class for expanded clones.

D gene: NA; V gene: TRBV4-1; clone size: NA; J gene: TRBJ2-3; CDR3 DNA: TGCGCCAGCAGCCAAATTCGTGGACTAAAAATAACAGATACGCAGTATTTT; CDR3 protein: CASSQIRGLKITDTQYF
D gene: TRBD1; V gene: TRBV29-1; clone size: NA; J gene: TRBJ2-1; CDR3 DNA: TGCAGCGTTTACAGGGGGCGCGGGGGTGAGCAGTTCTTC; CDR3 protein: CSVYRGRGGEQFF
D gene: TRBD1; V gene: TRBV6-5; clone size: NA; J gene: TRBJ2-6; CDR3 DNA: TGTGCCAGTCAGACAGGGGGTTCTGGGGCCAACGTCCTGACTTTC; CDR3 protein: CASQTGGSGANVLTF
D gene: NA; V gene: TRBV6-1; clone size: NA; J gene: TRBJ1-5; CDR3 DNA: TGTGCCAGCAGTGAGGGCAGCTCCAATCAGCCCCAGCATTTT; CDR3 protein: CASSEGSSNQPQHF
D gene: NA; V gene: TRBV5-1; clone size: NA; J gene: TRBJ2-5; CDR3 DNA: TGCGCCACTTCGTACCAAGAGACCCAGTACTTC; CDR3 protein: CATSYQETQYF
D gene: NA; V gene: TRBV5-6; clone size: NA; J gene: TRBJ1-3; CDR3 DNA: TGTGCCAGCAGCTTGGCGGGCTCTGGAAACACCATATATTTT; CDR3 protein: CASSLAGSGNTIYF
D gene: TRBD1; V gene: TRBV6-5; clone size: once; J gene: TRBJ1-5; CDR3 DNA: TGTGCCAGCAGCCCAGGACAGGGATTGGATCAGCCCCAGCATTTT; CDR3 protein: CASSPGQGLDQPQHF
D gene: TRBD2; V gene: TRBV10-3; clone size: NA; J gene: TRBJ2-3; CDR3 DNA: TGTGCCACCGCGGCGGGGGGGTCAGATACGCAGTATTTT; CDR3 protein: CATAAGGSDTQYF
D gene: NA; V gene: TRBV23-1; clone size: NA; J gene: TRBJ2-3; CDR3 DNA: TGCGCCAGCAGTCTTACTAGGGCCACAGATACGCAGTATTTT; CDR3 protein: CASSLTRATDTQYF
D gene: TRBD2; V gene: TRBV29-1; clone size: NA; J gene: TRBJ2-6; CDR3 DNA: TGCAGCGTTGAAGTAGACAGCGGGGCTGGGGCCAACGTCCTGACTTTC; CDR3 protein: CSVEVDSGAGANVLTF
D gene: TRBD1; V gene: TRBV5-1; clone size: NA; J gene: TRBJ2-7; CDR3 DNA: TGCGCCAGCAGCTTTGACAGGGTCTACGAGCAGTACTTC; CDR3 protein: CASSFDRVYEQYF
D gene: NA; V gene: TRBV19; clone size: NA; J gene: TRBJ1-2; CDR3 DNA: TGTGCCAGTAGCCCGGGGCACAGGGCCCTAGGCTACACCTTC; CDR3 protein: CASSPGHRALGYTF
D gene: NA; V gene: TRBV21-1; clone size: NA; J gene: TRBJ1-1; CDR3 DNA: TGTGCCCCATTCGGCCCCGCGGGGGAAGCTTTCTTT; CDR3 protein: CAPFGPAGEAFF
D gene: NA; V gene: TRBV9; clone size: NA; J gene: TRBJ2-3; CDR3 DNA: TGTGCCAGCAGCGACCGCTATGATACGCAGTATTTT; CDR3 protein: CASSDRYDTQYF
D gene: TRBD1; V gene: TRBV19; clone size: NA; J gene: TRBJ1-1; CDR3 DNA: TGTGCCATCCGCGACAGGGTGGGTGAAGCTTTCTTT; CDR3 protein: CAIRDRVGEAFF
D gene: TRBD2; V gene: TRBV10-1; clone size: NA; J gene: TRBJ2-5; CDR3 DNA: TGCGCCAGCAGTGAAGGGGTAGCGGGAGATGAGACCCAGTACTTC; CDR3 protein: CASSEGVAGDETQYF
D gene: TRBD2; V gene: TRBV27; clone size: NA; J gene: TRBJ2-7; CDR3 DNA: TGTGCCAGCAGTTCCTCACTAGGGAGGGCCATCAGGGCCTACGAGCAGTACTTC; CDR3 protein: CASSSSLGRAIRAYEQYF
D gene: NA; V gene: TRBV7-3; clone size: few; J gene: TRBJ1-5; CDR3 DNA: TGTGCCAGCAGCAAGTACAGGGTAAGTCAGCCCCAGCATTTT; CDR3 protein: CASSKYRVSQPQHF
D gene: TRBD1; V gene: TRBV5-1; clone size: NA; J gene: TRBJ1-1; CDR3 DNA: TGCGCCAGCAGCCCCCGGACAGGGGGAACGGGAACTGAAGCTTTCTTT; CDR3 protein: CASSPRTGGTGTEAFF
D gene: NA; V gene: TRBV9; clone size: NA; J gene: TRBJ1-3; CDR3 DNA: TGTGCCAGCAGCGCCCCTGACAGGCGAAACACCATATATTTT; CDR3 protein: CASSAPDRRNTIYF
D gene: NA; V gene: TRBV5-1; clone size: NA; J gene: TRBJ2-2; CDR3 DNA: TGCGCCAGCAGCCCCCGCCAGGTGAACACCGGGGAGCTGTTTTTT; CDR3 protein: CASSPRQVNTGELFF
D gene: NA; V gene: TRBV6-5; clone size: NA; J gene: TRBJ2-2; CDR3 DNA: TGTGCCAGCAGTTTCATGGGCCCGAGGGATGGGGGGGAGCTGTTTTTT; CDR3 protein: CASSFMGPRDGGELFF
D gene: TRBD1; V gene: TRBV12-5; clone size: NA; J gene: TRBJ1-1; CDR3 DNA: TGTGCTAGTGGCCGCGGACAGGACACTGAAGCTTTCTTT; CDR3 protein: CASGRGQDTEAFF
D gene: NA; V gene: TRBV19; clone size: NA; J gene: TRBJ1-1; CDR3 DNA: TGTGCCAGTAGTGCCCGGGGAACATCATACGAAGCTTTCTTT; CDR3 protein: CASSARGTSYEAFF
D gene: NA; V gene: TRBV10-2; clone size: NA; J gene: TRBJ1-5; CDR3 DNA: TGCGCCAGCAGTACTGTAAATCAGCCCCAGCATTTT; CDR3 protein: CASSTVNQPQHF
D gene: NA; V gene: TRBV11-2; clone size: once; J gene: TRBJ2-1; CDR3 DNA: TGTGCCAGCAGCTTAACTAGGTACAATGAGCAGTTCTTC; CDR3 protein: CASSLTRYNEQFF
D gene: NA; V gene: TRBV4-3; clone size: NA; J gene: TRBJ1-5; CDR3 DNA: TGCGCCAGCAGCCAAGAGGACTGGAATGGTCCCCAGCATTTT; CDR3 protein: CASSQEDWNGPQHF
D gene: TRBD1; V gene: TRBV5-6; clone size: NA; J gene: TRBJ2-7; CDR3 DNA: TGTGCCAGCAGCCCTGGACAGGGGTTCTCCGGGGAATACTTC; CDR3 protein: CASSPGQGFSGEYF
D gene: TRBD1; V gene: TRBV7-9; clone size: NA; J gene: TRBJ1-3; CDR3 DNA: TGTGCCAGCACCCCTGGGGGACAGCTCTTTTCTGGAAACACCATATATTTT; CDR3 protein: CASTPGGQLFSGNTIYF
D gene: NA; V gene: TRBV11-2; clone size: NA; J gene: TRBJ2-7; CDR3 DNA: TGTGCCAGCAGCCTCGGACAGGGAGGGACCTACGAGCAGTACTTC; CDR3 protein: CASSLGQGGTYEQYF
D gene: TRBD2; V gene: TRBV19; clone size: NA; J gene: TRBJ2-7; CDR3 DNA: TGTGCCAGTAGTTTCTATAGCGGGGGATCCTCCTACGAGCAGTACTTC; CDR3 protein: CASSFYSGGSSYEQYF
D gene: NA; V gene: TRBV27; clone size: NA; J gene: TRBJ2-3; CDR3 DNA: TGTGCCAGCAGTTTAACGTTGAGGAGCACAGATACGCAGTATTTT; CDR3 protein: CASSLTLRSTDTQYF
D gene: NA; V gene: TRBV5-4; clone size: NA; J gene: TRBJ2-1; CDR3 DNA: TGTGCCAGCAGCTCCTCGGGTGAGCAGTTCTTC; CDR3 protein: CASSSSGEQFF
D gene: TRBD1; V gene: TRBV29-1; clone size: NA; J gene: TRBJ2-7; CDR3 DNA: TGCAGCGTTGAGAGTAGGGGGCGAGGGGAGCAGTACTTC; CDR3 protein: CSVESRGRGEQYF
D gene: TRBD1; V gene: TRBV5-1; clone size: NA; J gene: TRBJ2-7; CDR3 DNA: TGCGCCAGCAGCCTAGATGTTACCGGGACAGGGGGCAGTGAGCAGTACTTC; CDR3 protein: CASSLDVTGTGGSEQYF
D gene: TRBD1; V gene: TRBV11-3; clone size: NA; J gene: TRBJ2-3; CDR3 DNA: TGTGCCAGCAGTCCCAGGACAGGGCAAGATACGCAGTATTTT; CDR3 protein: CASSPRTGQDTQYF
D gene: NA; V gene: TRBV6-6; clone size: NA; J gene: TRBJ1-2; CDR3 DNA: TGTGCCAGCAGTTACTCAGATTATCGGGGCTACACCTTC; CDR3 protein: CASSYSDYRGYTF
D gene: NA; V gene: TRBV9; clone size: NA; J gene: TRBJ2-3; CDR3 DNA: TGTGCCAGCAGCTACTCAGGGTCCGCGGATACGCAGTATTTT; CDR3 protein: CASSYSGSADTQYF
D gene: NA; V gene: TRBV19; clone size: NA; J gene: TRBJ1-5; CDR3 DNA: TGTGCCAGTAGTATTAGCCGAAATCAGCCCCAGCATTTT; CDR3 protein: CASSISRNQPQHF
D gene: NA; V gene: TRBV2; clone size: NA; J gene: TRBJ1-5; CDR3 DNA: TGTGCCACCACAGGTACCTATAGCAATCAGCCCCAGCATTTT; CDR3 protein: CATTGTYSNQPQHF
D gene: NA; V gene: TRBV16; clone size: NA; J gene: TRBJ1-2; CDR3 DNA: TGTGCCAGCAGCCCCCAAGGGGCAGGCTCCTATGGCTACACCTTC; CDR3 protein: CASSPQGAGSYGYTF
D gene: TRBD2; V gene: TRBV18; clone size: NA; J gene: TRBJ2-1; CDR3 DNA: TGTGCCAGCTCGACCGGGACTAGCGTGTACAATGAGCAGTTCTTC; CDR3 protein: CASSTGTSVYNEQFF
D gene: TRBD1; V gene: TRBV30; clone size: few; J gene: TRBJ1-5; CDR3 DNA: TGTGCCTGGAGGGGGACAGGTCCCGCGCCCCAGCATTTT; CDR3 protein: CAWRGTGPAPQHF
D gene: NA; V gene: TRBV21-1; clone size: NA; J gene: TRBJ2-3; CDR3 DNA: TGTGCCAGCAGCAAAGTGCGGCTAGCGGGGCTTAAATGCACAGATACGCAGTATTTT; CDR3 protein: CASSKVRLAGLKCTDTQYF
D gene: TRBD1; V gene: TRBV7-9; clone size: NA; J gene: TRBJ1-5; CDR3 DNA: TGTGCCAGCAGTTTACAGGGGGATCAGCCCCAGCATTTT; CDR3 protein: CASSLQGDQPQHF
D gene: NA; V gene: TRBV5-6; clone size: NA; J gene: TRBJ1-2; CDR3 DNA: TGTGCCAGCAGTCAGGGGTGGGTGAATGGCTACACCTTC; CDR3 protein: CASSQGWVNGYTF
D gene: TRBD1; V gene: TRBV7-2; clone size: NA; J gene: TRBJ1-1; CDR3 DNA: TGTGCCAGCAGCACCGGGACAGGGGGCACTGAAGCTTTCTTT; CDR3 protein: CASSTGTGGTEAFF
D gene: NA; V gene: TRBV7-9; clone size: NA; J gene: TRBJ1-4; CDR3 DNA: TGTGCCAGCAGCTTAGTCCAGGGTAATGAAAAACTGTTTTTT; CDR3 protein: CASSLVQGNEKLFF
D gene: NA; V gene: TRBV14; clone size: NA; J gene: TRBJ1-3; CDR3 DNA: TGTGCCAGCAGCCTTGGGGGCCACTCTGGAAACACCATATATTTT; CDR3 protein: CASSLGGHSGNTIYF
D gene: NA; V gene: TRBV30; clone size: few; J gene: TRBJ1-2; CDR3 DNA: TGTGCCTGGAGTGTAACCTCACAAGTTCCCTACACCTTC; CDR3 protein: CAWSVTSQVPYTF
D gene: NA; V gene: TRBV10-3; clone size: NA; J gene: TRBJ2-1; CDR3 DNA: TGTGCCATCAGTGAGAGGAACAGCCCCTACAATGAGCAGTTCTTC; CDR3 protein: CAISERNSPYNEQFF